This T cell receptor (beta chain) stems from a study of human T cells and chemical hapten exposure. Study details: Variation in per-sample TCR yields came mainly from small pooled library volume differences.

TCRdb ran MiXCR on the 5' RACE reads and lists one entry per CDR3 protein. The sample gives around 140,000 distinct CDR3 sequences, 3.5% to 5% of which show up once; over 1.3% is in the top ten. This CDR3 has 15 amino acids. J was trimmed by 5 bases and V by 8 bases; bases with no gene match: 11. CDR1 is MDHEN and CDR2 is SYDVKM in the germline V gene. In its sample, this clonotype was seen a few times. Unfractionated whole blood served as the source for total RNA extraction. This receptor was identified in a female donor in good health. This rearrangement joins TRBV28 to TRBJ2-7; TRBD1 agrees at 11 bases. The CDR3 reads CASSRGGQGGDEQYF. CDR3 in DNA: TGTGCCAGCTCCCGAGGGGGACAGGGGGGCGACGAGCAGTACTTC.